Listed below are T cell receptor beta chains from one sample, sequenced in a study of pediatric ulcerative colitis. Profiled with immunoSEQ multiplex PCR; TCRdb holds only in-frame clones, not every one. This table has 36,000 or so clones, approximately 73% appearing once. The sequenced material came from gut tissue. The receptors stem from a boy under 18 with moderate ulcerative colitis. CDR3s include the opening cysteine and the closing phenylalanine or tryptophan. The D gene is left open where the match is weak. A clone size is listed for some rows: how often the clone was seen (once, few, many), or a class if it is expanded.

>NA|NA|TRBJ1-2|15|TRBV7-2
TGTGCCAGCAGCTTAGTGGTAGGGGAATCCTATGGCTACACCTTC
CASSLVVGESYGYTF
>TRBD2|NA|TRBJ2-7|15|TRBV10-2
TGCGCCAGCAGTGAGACTAGCGGGAATGTATACGAGCAGTACTTC
CASSETSGNVYEQYF
>TRBD1|NA|TRBJ2-2|15|TRBV28
TGTGCCAGCAGTCCACAGGGGGGATATACCGGGGAGCTGTTTTTT
CASSPQGGYTGELFF
>TRBD1|few|TRBJ1-3|16|TRBV5-1
TGCGCCAGCAGCTTGAACCGGGACAGGGGTGGAAACACCATATATTTT
CASSLNRDRGGNTIYF
>NA|NA|TRBJ1-2|10|TRBV20-1
TGCAGTGCTAAGGGGAACGGCTACACCTTC
CSAKGNGYTF
>NA|NA|TRBJ1-1|11|TRBV7-9
TGTGCTTGCAGGGGAGAGGCTGAAGCTTTCTTT
CACRGEAEAFF
>TRBD1|NA|TRBJ2-7|13|TRBV9
TGTGCCAGTTCCGGGACAGACTCCTACGAGCAGTACTTC
CASSGTDSYEQYF
>TRBD1|NA|TRBJ1-5|16|TRBV5-8
TGTGCCAGCAGCGTGCCAGGGACAGGGGGTGTTCAGCCCCAGCATTTT
CASSVPGTGGVQPQHF
>TRBD1|NA|TRBJ1-2|12|TRBV19
TGTGCCAGTAGGAGCGACAGGGATGGCTACACCTTC
CASRSDRDGYTF
>TRBD1|NA|TRBJ2-5|16|TRBV10-3
TGTGCCATCAACGACAGGGGCGTTGGGTACCAAGAGACCCAGTACTTC
CAINDRGVGYQETQYF
>NA|NA|TRBJ2-4|16|TRBV5-6
TGTGCCAGCAGCCCTGGGGGACTTGCGGGAACGAACATTCAGTACTTC
CASSPGGLAGTNIQYF
>NA|few|TRBJ1-1|15|TRBV28
TGTGCCAGCAGTTTGGTAGGGAGAAAGAACACTGAAGCTTTCTTT
CASSLVGRKNTEAFF
>NA|NA|TRBJ2-1|14|TRBV7-3
TGTGCCAGCAGCTTAGAACAGGGTAGGAATGAGCAGTTCTTC
CASSLEQGRNEQFF
>TRBD1|few|TRBJ1-2|14|TRBV2
TGTGCCAGCAGGACAGGGGGCTTGGACTATGGCTACACCTTC
CASRTGGLDYGYTF
>NA|NA|TRBJ2-3|16|TRBV28
TGTGCCAGCAGTTTATTTGGCGGGTCTAGCACAGATACGCAGTATTTT
CASSLFGGSSTDTQYF
>NA|NA|TRBJ2-1|12|TRBV15
TGTGCCACCAGCAGAGTATACAATGAGCAGTTCTTC
CATSRVYNEQFF
>NA|NA|TRBJ2-5|11|TRBV19
TGTGCCAGTAACTCAGGGGTAACCCAGTACTTC
CASNSGVTQYF
>NA|few|TRBJ2-7|14|TRBV11-2
TGTGCCAGCAGCTGGACAGGGAGGGACTACGAGCAGTACTTC
CASSWTGRDYEQYF
>NA|once|TRBJ1-2|14|TRBV5-8
TGTGCCAGCAGCCGTCCGGGGGTGAGCTATGGCTACACCTTC
CASSRPGVSYGYTF
>NA|NA|TRBJ2-1|17|TRBV13
TGTGCCAGCAGCTCTCTAGATAGGACAGCCCCGAGCTATGAGCAGTTCTTC
CASSSLDRTAPSYEQFF
>TRBD1|NA|TRBJ1-6|16|TRBV18
TGTGCCAGCTCACCAGTTATGGGACAGGGTCTTTCACCCCTCCACTTT
CASSPVMGQGLSPLHF
>NA|NA|TRBJ1-3|14|TRBV4-1
TGCGCCAGCAGCCAAGACTTCCGAGGAAACACCATATATTTT
CASSQDFRGNTIYF
>TRBD2|NA|TRBJ2-2|15|TRBV6-1
TGTGCCAGCAGCTATAGCGGGAGTGGCACCGGGGAGCTGTTTTTT
CASSYSGSGTGELFF
>TRBD1|NA|TRBJ1-2|18|TRBV4-2
TGTGCCAGCAGCCAAGATCTAGAGACAGGGCTATGGGACTATGGCTACACCTTC
CASSQDLETGLWDYGYTF
>NA|NA|TRBJ1-2|14|TRBV9
TGTGCCAGCAGCACCCACGGGGCGCCGGAGGGCTACACCTTC
CASSTHGAPEGYTF
>TRBD1|NA|TRBJ1-4|17|TRBV28
TGTGCCAGCAAAACCGGGACAGGGGGTTTCACTAATGAAAAACTGTTTTTT
CASKTGTGGFTNEKLFF
>NA|NA|TRBJ1-6|16|TRBV28
TGTGCCACTGACGGGGCAGGGAGCTTGAGGAATTCACCCCTCCACTTT
CATDGAGSLRNSPLHF
>NA|NA|TRBJ2-3|17|TRBV7-2
TGTGCCAGCAGCTCTCGCGGTTGGGGGCGTAGCACAGATACGCAGTATTTT
CASSSRGWGRSTDTQYF
>TRBD2|few|TRBJ2-7|15|TRBV6-6
TGTGCCAGCAGTTACCGGGCTAGCGGGGAAGTCGAGCAGTACTTC
CASSYRASGEVEQYF
>NA|NA|TRBJ2-7|13|TRBV4-2
TGTGCCAGCAGCCAAGTGGGGGTCTACGAGCAGTACTTC
CASSQVGVYEQYF
>NA|NA|TRBJ1-1|13|TRBV15
TGTGCCACCAGCAGAGATTTTTACACTGAAGCTTTCTTT
CATSRDFYTEAFF
>NA|NA|TRBJ2-3|17|TRBV5-4
TGTGCCAGCAGCTTGGCCGGCAGGGAGCCTAGCACAGATACGCAGTATTTT
CASSLAGREPSTDTQYF
>NA|once|TRBJ2-7|13|TRBV4-2
TGTGCCAGCAGCCAAGAATTTGAGGGTGAGCAGTACTTC
CASSQEFEGEQYF
>TRBD2|once|TRBJ2-3|15|TRBV9
TGTGCCAGCAGCGTAGGACTAGCGGACACAGATACGCAGTATTTT
CASSVGLADTDTQYF
>NA|NA|TRBJ1-2|13|TRBV28
TGTGCCAGCAGTTTACTATACAGGGATGGCTACACCTTC
CASSLLYRDGYTF
>TRBD2|NA|TRBJ2-1|16|TRBV18
TGTGCCAGCTCACCACAGACTAGCGTCTCCTACAATGAGCAGTTCTTC
CASSPQTSVSYNEQFF
>NA|NA|TRBJ1-1|13|TRBV6-6
TGTGCCAGCAGTTACAGGGGAGGCACTGAAGCTTTCTTT
CASSYRGGTEAFF
>NA|NA|TRBJ2-7|18|TRBV5-1
TGCGCCAGCAGCTTGGGAAGTGGAGCCTCCGGGCCAGCCTACGAGCAGTACTTC
CASSLGSGASGPAYEQYF
>TRBD2|NA|TRBJ2-3|17|TRBV11-2
TGTGCCAGCAGCAGCCCCTTTAGCGGGAAATACACAGATACGCAGTATTTT
CASSSPFSGKYTDTQYF
>NA|NA|TRBJ1-1|14|TRBV5-6
TGTGCCAGCAGCTTGCGGAGCATGAACACTGAAGCTTTCTTT
CASSLRSMNTEAFF
>NA|NA|TRBJ2-5|13|TRBV7-2
TGTGCCAGCAGCTTTGTGGGGGGAGAGACCCAGTACTTC
CASSFVGGETQYF
>NA|few|TRBJ2-3|14|TRBV12-5
TGTGCTAGTGGCCGGGGCTCTAGCACAGATACGCAGTATTTT
CASGRGSSTDTQYF
>TRBD2|NA|TRBJ2-1|13|TRBV30
TGTGCCTGGCGGGGGGAAGGGTCCAATGAGCAGTTCTTC
CAWRGEGSNEQFF
>NA|NA|TRBJ2-3|14|TRBV6-5
TGTGCCAGCACCGTCCCAGGGACCCAAGATACGCAGTATTTT
CASTVPGTQDTQYF
>NA|NA|TRBJ2-1|16|TRBV9
TGTGCCAGCAGCGCAAAGACTCCTCATGGGTCCAATGAGCAGTTCTTC
CASSAKTPHGSNEQFF
>TRBD2|NA|TRBJ2-3|15|TRBV6-4
TGTGCCAGCAGTGGACTAGCGGGGGGCACAGATACGCAGTATTTT
CASSGLAGGTDTQYF
>TRBD1|few|TRBJ2-5|15|TRBV2
TGTGCCAGCTCAACCCCGGGACAGGGGACGGAGACCCAGTACTTC
CASSTPGQGTETQYF
>NA|NA|TRBJ2-1|15|TRBV9
TGTGCCAGCAGCGTACTGGGACTGGTATACAATGAGCAGTTCTTC
CASSVLGLVYNEQFF
>NA|NA|TRBJ1-4|14|TRBV28
TGTGCCAGCAGCTGGGGGTCGACTAATGAAAAACTGTTTTTT
CASSWGSTNEKLFF